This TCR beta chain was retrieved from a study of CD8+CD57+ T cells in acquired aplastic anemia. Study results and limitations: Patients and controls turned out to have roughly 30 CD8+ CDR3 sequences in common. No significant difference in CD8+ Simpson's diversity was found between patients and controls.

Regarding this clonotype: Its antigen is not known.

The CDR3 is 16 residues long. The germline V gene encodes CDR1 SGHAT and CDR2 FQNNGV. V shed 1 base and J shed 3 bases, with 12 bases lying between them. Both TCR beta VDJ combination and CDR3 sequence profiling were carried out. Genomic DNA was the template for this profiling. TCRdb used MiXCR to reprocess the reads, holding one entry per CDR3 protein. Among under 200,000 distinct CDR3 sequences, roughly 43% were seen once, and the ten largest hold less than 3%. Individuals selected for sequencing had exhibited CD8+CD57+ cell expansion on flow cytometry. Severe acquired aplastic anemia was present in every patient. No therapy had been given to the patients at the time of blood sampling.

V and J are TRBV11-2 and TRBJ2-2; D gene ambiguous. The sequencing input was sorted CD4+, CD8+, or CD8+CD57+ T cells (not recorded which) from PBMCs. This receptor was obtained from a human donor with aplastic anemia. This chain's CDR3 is CASSLVGMLDTGELFF. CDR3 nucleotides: TGTGCCAGCAGCTTAGTAGGCATGTTGGACACCGGGGAGCTGTTTTTT.